The 4 T cell receptor beta chains presented below share a single source sample, sequenced in a study of blood T cell repertoires in COVID-19. The protocol was immunoSEQ multiplex PCR, while the TCRdb copy is restricted to in-frame clones and leaves out a portion. The profile shows around 200,000 clones, around 80% of them singletons. Sequences were obtained from peripheral blood. These receptors were collected from a man between 45 and 60 years old with active or convalescent COVID-19.

The chain links TRBV6-6 to TRBJ1-6, with 7 bases matching TRBD1. The CDR3 extends over 14 amino acids. Germline CDR1 MNHNY, CDR2 SVGAGI (reference sequence). J lost 7 bases, V lost 2 bases, and 2 bases had no gene match. The CDR3 DNA follows: TGTGCCAGCAGTTACAAGGGGGCGAATTCACCCCTCCACTTT. This codes for CASSYKGANSPLHF.

This clone was found once. The V call is TRBV7-2, the J call TRBJ1-2; D is uncertain. The CDR3 covers 13 residues. Germline CDR1 SGHTA, CDR2 FQGNSA. V gave up 0 bases and J gave up 5 bases, with 7 bases separating them. CDR3 DNA sequence: TGTGCCAGCAGCTTAGCCGGGTGGTATGGCTACACCTTC. Amino acid sequence: CASSLAGWYGYTF.

The chain has TRBV30 and TRBJ1-2; 11 bases are shared with TRBD1. The CDR3 runs to 12 residues. Germline V gives CDR1 GTSNPN, CDR2 SVGIG (reference sequence). The ends lost 4 bases at V and 10 bases at J; junction bases unmatched: 5. Written as DNA, the CDR3 is TGTGCCTGGACCCTGGACAGGGGGCTCTACACCTTC. It encodes CAWTLDRGLYTF.

In this sample, this clone turned up once. The J gene is TRBJ1-3, the V gene TRBV28; D perhaps matches TRBD1 (6 bases). Trimming left V 2 bases short and J 7 bases short, with 18 bases between. Per germline, CDR1 MDHEN and CDR2 SYDVKM. The CDR3 consists of 16 residues. The CDR3 protein is CASSLRTVSSRNTIYF. CDR3 DNA: TGTGCCAGCAGTTTAAGGACAGTGTCAAGTAGGAACACCATATATTTT.